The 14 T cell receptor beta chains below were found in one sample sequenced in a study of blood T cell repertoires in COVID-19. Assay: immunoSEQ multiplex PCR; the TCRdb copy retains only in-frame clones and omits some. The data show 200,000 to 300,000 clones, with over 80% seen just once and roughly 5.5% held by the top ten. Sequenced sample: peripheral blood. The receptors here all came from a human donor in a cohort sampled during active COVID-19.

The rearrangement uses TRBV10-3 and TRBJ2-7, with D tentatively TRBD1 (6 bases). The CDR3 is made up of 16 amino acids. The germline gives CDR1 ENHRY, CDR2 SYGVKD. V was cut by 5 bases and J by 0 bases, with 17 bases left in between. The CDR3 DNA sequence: TGTGCCATCAGTCGCCGGCAGGGGTCAAGCTCCTACGAGCAGTACTTC. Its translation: CAISRRQGSSSYEQYF.

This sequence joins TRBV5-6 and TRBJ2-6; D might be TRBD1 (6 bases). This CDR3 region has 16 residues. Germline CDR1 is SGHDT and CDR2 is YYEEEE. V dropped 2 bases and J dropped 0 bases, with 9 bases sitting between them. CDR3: CASSFQGSSGANVLTF. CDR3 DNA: TGTGCCAGCAGCTTTCAGGGGAGCTCTGGGGCCAACGTCCTGACTTTC. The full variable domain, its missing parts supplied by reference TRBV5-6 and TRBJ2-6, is DAGVTQSPTHLIKTRGQQVTLRCSPKSGHDTVSWYQQALGQGPQFIFQYYEEEERQRGNFPDRFSGHQFPNYSSELNVNALLLGDSALYLCASSFQGSSGANVLTFGAGSRLTVL.

The CDR3 loop is CASTPGDTEAFF. CDR3 coding DNA: TGCGCCAGCACTCCGGGGGACACTGAAGCTTTCTTT. The genes are TRBV10-2 and TRBJ1-1, with D possibly matching TRBD1 (5 bases). The length of the CDR3 is 12 residues. V was pared by 7 bases and J by 3 bases, with 9 bases between. Germline V lookup: CDR1 WSHSY, CDR2 SAAADI.

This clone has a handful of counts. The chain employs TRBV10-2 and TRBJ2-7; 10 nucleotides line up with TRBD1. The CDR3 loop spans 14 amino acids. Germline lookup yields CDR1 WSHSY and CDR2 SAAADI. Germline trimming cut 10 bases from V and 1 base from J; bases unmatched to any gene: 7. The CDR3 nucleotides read TGCGCCATCTCCCGGACAGGGGGTTCCTACGAGCAGTACTTC. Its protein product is CAISRTGGSYEQYF.

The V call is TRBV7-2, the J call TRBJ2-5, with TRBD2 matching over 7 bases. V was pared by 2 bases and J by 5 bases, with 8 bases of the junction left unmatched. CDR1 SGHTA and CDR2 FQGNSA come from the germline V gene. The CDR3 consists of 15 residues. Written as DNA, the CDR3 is TGTGCCAGCAGCTTACGGTTAGCGGGCGCGGAGACCCAGTACTTC. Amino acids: CASSLRLAGAETQYF.

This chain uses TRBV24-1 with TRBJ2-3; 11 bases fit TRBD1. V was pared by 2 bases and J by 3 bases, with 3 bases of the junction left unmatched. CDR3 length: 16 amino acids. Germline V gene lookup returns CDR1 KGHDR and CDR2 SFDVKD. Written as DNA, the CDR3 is TGTGCCACCAGTGATTGGGACAGGGGGGATACAGATACGCAGTATTTT. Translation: CATSDWDRGDTDTQYF.

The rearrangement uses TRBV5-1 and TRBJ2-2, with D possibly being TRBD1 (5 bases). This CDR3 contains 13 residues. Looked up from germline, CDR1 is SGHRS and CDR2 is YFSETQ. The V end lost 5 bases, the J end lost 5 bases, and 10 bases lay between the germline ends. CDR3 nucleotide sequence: TGCGCCAGCAGACCTGACAGAACCGGGGAGCTGTTTTTT. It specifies CASRPDRTGELFF.

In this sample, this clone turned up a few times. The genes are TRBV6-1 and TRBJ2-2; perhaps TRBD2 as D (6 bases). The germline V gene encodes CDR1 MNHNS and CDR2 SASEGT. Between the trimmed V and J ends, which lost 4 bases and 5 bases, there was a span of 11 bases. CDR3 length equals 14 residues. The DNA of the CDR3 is TGTGCCAGCAGTGGACGCGGGGAAACCGGGGAGCTGTTTTTT. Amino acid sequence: CASSGRGETGELFF.

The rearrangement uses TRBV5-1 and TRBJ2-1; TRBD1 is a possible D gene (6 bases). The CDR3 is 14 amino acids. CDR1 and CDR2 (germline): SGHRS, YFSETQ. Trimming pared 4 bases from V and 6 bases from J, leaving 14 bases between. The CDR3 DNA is TGCGCCAGCAGCCGTTATACAGGGTTCAATGAGCAGTTCTTC. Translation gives CASSRYTGFNEQFF.

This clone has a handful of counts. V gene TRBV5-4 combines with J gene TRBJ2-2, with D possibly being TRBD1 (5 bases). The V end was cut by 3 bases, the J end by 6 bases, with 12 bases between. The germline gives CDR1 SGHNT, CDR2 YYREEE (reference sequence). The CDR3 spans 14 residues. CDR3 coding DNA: TGTGCCAGCAGCTCTTCAGGGCCCCCCGGGGAGCTGTTTTTT. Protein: CASSSSGPPGELFF.

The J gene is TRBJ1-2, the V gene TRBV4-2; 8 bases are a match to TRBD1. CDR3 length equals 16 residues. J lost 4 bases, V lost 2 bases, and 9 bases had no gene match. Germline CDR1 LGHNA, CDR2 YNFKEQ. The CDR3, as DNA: TGTGCCAGCAGCCAAAACAGACAGGGGCGAGGCTATGGCTACACCTTC. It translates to CASSQNRQGRGYGYTF.

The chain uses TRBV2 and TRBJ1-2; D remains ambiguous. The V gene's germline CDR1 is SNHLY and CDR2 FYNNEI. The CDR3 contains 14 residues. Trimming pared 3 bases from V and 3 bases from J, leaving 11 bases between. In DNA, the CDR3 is TGTGCCAGCAGTGACTTCTCAGTCGACTATGGCTACACCTTC. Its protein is CASSDFSVDYGYTF.

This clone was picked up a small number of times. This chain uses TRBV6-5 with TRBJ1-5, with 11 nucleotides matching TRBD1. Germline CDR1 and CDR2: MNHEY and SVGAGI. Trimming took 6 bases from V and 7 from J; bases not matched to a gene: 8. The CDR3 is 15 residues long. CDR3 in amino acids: CASRSDRGLRQPQHF. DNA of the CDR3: TGTGCCAGCAGATCGGACAGGGGGCTTCGACAGCCCCAGCATTTT.

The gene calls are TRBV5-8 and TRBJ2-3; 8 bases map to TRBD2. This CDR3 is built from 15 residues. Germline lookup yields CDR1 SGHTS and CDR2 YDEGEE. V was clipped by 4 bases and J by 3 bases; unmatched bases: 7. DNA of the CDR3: TGTGCCAGCAGCCCGGGGACTAGTGGGACAGATACGCAGTATTTT. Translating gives CASSPGTSGTDTQYF. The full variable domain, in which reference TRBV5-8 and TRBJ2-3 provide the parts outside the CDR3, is EAGVTQSPTHLIKTRGQQATLRCSPISGHTSVYWYQQALGLGLQFLLWYDEGEERNRGNFPPRFSGRQFPNYSSELNVNALELEDSALYLCASSPGTSGTDTQYFGPGTRLTVL.